Detailed here is one T cell receptor (beta chain). Participant age was roughly 18 to 100 years, and participants resided in approximately 24 US areas. Clinical history as reported by participants underpinned cohort assignment. Produced via immunoSEQ multiplex PCR; TCRdb's table is partial and in-frame only. Altogether some 330,000 clones are present, roughly 86% being singletons, with the ten largest covering more than 1.5%. The record originates from a study of blood T cell repertoires in COVID-19. The CDR3 is 14 residues long. The V gene's germline CDR1 is SGHKS and CDR2 YYEKEE (reference sequence). The V gene lost 1 base and the J gene lost 5 bases, with 10 bases spanning the gap.

This TCR was recovered from a man in his forties in a cohort exposed to, infected with or recovered from COVID-19 (not recorded which). The chain has TRBV5-5 and TRBJ2-1; weak D call: TRBD2 (5 bases). The sequenced sample consisted of PBMCs or T cells enriched from blood (not recorded which). The CDR3 DNA sequence: TGTGCCAGCAGCTTGTGGTCAGCGGACAATGAGCAGTTCTTC. Its translation is CASSLWSADNEQFF.